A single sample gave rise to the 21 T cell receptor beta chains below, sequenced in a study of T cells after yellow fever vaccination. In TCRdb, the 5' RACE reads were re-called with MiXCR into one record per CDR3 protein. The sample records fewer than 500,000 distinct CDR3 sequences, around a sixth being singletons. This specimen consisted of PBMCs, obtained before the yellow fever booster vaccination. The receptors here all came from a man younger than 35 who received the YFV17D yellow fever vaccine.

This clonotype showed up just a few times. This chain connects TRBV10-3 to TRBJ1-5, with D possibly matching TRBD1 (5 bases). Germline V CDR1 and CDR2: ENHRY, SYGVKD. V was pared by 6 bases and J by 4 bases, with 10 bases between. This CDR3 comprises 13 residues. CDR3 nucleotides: TGTGCCATCAGGGGGGACTCGAATCAGCCCCAGCATTTT. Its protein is CAIRGDSNQPQHF.

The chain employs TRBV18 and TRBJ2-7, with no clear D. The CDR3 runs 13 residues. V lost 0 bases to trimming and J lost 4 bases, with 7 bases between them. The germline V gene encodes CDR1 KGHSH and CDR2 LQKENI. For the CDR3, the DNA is TGTGCCAGCTCACCACCTACCAGTTACGAGCAGTACTTC. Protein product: CASSPPTSYEQYF.

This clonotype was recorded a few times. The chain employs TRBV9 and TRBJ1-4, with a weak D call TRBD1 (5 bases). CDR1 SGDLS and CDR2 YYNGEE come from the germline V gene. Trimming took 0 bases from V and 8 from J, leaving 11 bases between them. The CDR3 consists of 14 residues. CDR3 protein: CASSVAAGNEKLFF. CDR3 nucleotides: TGTGCCAGCAGCGTAGCGGCAGGGAACGAAAAACTGTTTTTT. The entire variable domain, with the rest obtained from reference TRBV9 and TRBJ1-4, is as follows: DSGVTQTPKHLITATGQRVTLRCSPRSGDLSVYWYQQSLDQGLQFLIQYYNGEERAKGNILERFSAQQFPDLHSELNLSSLELGDSALYFCASSVAAGNEKLFFGSGTQLSVL.

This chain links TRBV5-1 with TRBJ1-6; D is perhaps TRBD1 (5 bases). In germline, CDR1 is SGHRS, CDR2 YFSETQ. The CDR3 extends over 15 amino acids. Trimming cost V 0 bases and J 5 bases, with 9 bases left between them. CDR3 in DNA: TGCGCCAGCAGCTTGGTCGGAGGGGATAATTCACCCCTCCACTTT. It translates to CASSLVGGDNSPLHF.

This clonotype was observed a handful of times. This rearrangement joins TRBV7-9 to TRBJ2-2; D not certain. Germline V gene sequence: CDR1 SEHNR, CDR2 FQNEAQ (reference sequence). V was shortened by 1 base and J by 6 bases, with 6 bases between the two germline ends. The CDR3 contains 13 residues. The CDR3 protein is CASSLEAAGELFF. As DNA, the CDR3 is TGTGCCAGCAGCTTAGAGGCGGCCGGGGAGCTGTTTTTT.

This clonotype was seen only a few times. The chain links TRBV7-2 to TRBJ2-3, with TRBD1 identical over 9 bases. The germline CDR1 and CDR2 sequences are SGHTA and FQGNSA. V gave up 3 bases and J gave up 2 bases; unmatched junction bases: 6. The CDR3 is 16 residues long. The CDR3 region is CASSFKTGGHTDTQYF. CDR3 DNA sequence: TGTGCCAGCAGCTTTAAGACAGGGGGACACACAGATACGCAGTATTTT.

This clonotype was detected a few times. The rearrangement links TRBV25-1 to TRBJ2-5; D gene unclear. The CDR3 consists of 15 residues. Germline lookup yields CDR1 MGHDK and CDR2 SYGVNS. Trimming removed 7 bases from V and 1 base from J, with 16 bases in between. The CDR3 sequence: CASTLGGGVQETQYF. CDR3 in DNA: TGTGCCAGCACCTTGGGCGGTGGAGTCCAAGAGACCCAGTACTTC.

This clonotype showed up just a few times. The CDR3 sequence is CASSLGGNEAFF. CDR3 sequence (DNA): TGTGCCAGCAGCTTAGGTGGTAATGAAGCTTTCTTT. The V gene is TRBV7-9, the J gene TRBJ1-1; D gene uncertain. CDR1 is SEHNR and CDR2 is FQNEAQ in the germline V gene (reference sequence). CDR3 length equals 12 residues. Trimming cost V 1 base and J 7 bases, with 7 bases left between them.

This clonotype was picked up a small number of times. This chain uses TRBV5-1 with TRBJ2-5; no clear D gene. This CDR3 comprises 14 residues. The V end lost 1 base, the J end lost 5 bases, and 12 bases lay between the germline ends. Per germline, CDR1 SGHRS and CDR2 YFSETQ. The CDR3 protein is CASSLSGFMETQYF. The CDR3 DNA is TGCGCCAGCAGCTTGTCGGGCTTTATGGAGACCCAGTACTTC.

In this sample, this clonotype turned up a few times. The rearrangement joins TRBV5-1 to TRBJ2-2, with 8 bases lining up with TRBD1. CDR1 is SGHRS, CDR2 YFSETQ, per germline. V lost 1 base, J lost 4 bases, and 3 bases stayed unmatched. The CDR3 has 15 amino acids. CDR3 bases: TGCGCCAGCAGCTTGACAGGGGGGAGCACCGGGGAGCTGTTTTTT. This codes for CASSLTGGSTGELFF.

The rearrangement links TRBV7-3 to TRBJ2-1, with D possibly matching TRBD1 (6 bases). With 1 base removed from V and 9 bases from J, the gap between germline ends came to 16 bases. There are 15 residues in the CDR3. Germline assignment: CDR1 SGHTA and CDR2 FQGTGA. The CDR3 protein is CASSLKGAGEGEQFF. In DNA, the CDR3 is TGTGCCAGCAGCTTAAAAGGCGCAGGGGAAGGTGAGCAGTTCTTC.

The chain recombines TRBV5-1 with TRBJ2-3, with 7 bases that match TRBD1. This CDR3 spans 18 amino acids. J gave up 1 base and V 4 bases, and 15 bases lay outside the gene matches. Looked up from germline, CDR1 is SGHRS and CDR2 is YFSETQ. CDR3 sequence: CASSLRQGSWGGTDTQYF. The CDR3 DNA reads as TGCGCCAGCAGCCTCAGACAGGGATCCTGGGGCGGCACAGATACGCAGTATTTT.

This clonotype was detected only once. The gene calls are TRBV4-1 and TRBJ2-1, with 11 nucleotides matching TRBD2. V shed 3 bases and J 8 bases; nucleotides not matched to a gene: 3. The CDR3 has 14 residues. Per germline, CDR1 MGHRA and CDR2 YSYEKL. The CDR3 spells CASSHPGLADEQFF. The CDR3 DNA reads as TGCGCCAGCAGCCATCCGGGACTAGCGGATGAGCAGTTCTTC.

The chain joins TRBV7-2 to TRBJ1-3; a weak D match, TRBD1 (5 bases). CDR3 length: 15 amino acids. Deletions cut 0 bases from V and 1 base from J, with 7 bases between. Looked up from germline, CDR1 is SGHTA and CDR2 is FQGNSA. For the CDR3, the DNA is TGTGCCAGCAGCTTAGCCCAGGGATCTGGAAACACCATATATTTT. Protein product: CASSLAQGSGNTIYF. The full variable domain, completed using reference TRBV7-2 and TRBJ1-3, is GAGVSQSPSNKVTEKGKDVELRCDPISGHTALYWYRQSLGQGLEFLIYFQGNSAPDKSGLPSDRFSAERTGGSVSTLTIQRTQQEDSAVYLCASSLAQGSGNTIYFGEGSWLTVV.

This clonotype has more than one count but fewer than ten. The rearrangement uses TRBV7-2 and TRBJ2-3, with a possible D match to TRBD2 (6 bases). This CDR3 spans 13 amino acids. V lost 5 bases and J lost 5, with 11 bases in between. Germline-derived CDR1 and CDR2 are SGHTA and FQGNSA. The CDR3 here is CASSPPGEDTQYF. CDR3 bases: TGTGCCAGCAGCCCCCCGGGGGAAGATACGCAGTATTTT.

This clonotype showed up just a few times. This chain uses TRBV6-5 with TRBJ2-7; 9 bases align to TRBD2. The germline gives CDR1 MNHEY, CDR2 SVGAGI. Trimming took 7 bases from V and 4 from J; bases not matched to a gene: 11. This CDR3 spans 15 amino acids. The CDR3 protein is CASTKDLAGPYEQYF. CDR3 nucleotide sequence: TGTGCCAGCACCAAGGACCTAGCGGGACCATACGAGCAGTACTTC.

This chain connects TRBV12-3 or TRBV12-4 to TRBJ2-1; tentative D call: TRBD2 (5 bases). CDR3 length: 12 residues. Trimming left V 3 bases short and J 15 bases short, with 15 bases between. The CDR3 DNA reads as TGTGCCAGCAGTTTCCCGGGGTCCGATCGGTTCTTC. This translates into CASSFPGSDRFF.

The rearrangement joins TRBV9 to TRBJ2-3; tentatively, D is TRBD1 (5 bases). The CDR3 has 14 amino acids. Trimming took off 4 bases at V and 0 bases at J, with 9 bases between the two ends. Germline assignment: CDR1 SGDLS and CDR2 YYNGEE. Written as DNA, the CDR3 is TGTGCCAGCAGCAACCAGGGTAGCACAGATACGCAGTATTTT. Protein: CASSNQGSTDTQYF.

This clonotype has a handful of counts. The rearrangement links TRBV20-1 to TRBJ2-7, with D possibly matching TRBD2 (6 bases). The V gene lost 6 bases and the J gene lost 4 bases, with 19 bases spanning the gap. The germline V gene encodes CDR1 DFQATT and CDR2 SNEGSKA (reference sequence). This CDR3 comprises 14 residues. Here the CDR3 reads CSAGGFRKGYEQYF. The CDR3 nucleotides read TGCAGTGCGGGAGGTTTCAGAAAGGGGTACGAGCAGTACTTC.

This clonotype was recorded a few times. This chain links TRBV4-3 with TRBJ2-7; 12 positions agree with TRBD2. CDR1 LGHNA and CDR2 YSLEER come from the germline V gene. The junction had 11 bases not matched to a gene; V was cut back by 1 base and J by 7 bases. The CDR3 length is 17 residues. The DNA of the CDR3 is TGCGCCAGCAGCCAAGCCGAAGGACTAGCGGGGCCAACTGAGCAGTACTTC. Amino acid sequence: CASSQAEGLAGPTEQYF.

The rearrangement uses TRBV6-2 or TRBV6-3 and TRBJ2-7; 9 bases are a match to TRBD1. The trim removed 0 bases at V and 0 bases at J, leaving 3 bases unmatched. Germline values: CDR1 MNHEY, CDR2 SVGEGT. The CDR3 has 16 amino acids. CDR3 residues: CASSYSGTGPSYEQYF. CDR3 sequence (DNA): TGTGCCAGCAGTTACTCCGGGACAGGGCCCTCCTACGAGCAGTACTTC.